This is a list of T cell receptor beta chains from one sample in a study of T cell changes during pregnancy in multiple sclerosis. Sequenced by immunoSEQ multiplex PCR; TCRdb stores in-frame clones only, minus some. This table has about 50,000 clones, less than 95% appearing once. This specimen consisted of CD4+ T cells from peripheral blood mononuclear cells, obtained in the third trimester of pregnancy. These TCRs come from a female donor with multiple sclerosis, enrolled in a pregnancy study. CDR3s include the opening cysteine and the closing phenylalanine or tryptophan. The D gene is left open where the match is weak. For some rows the clone size is stated as once, few or many, or as a class when expanded; others skip it.

>TRBJ2-2|-|TRBV27|-
TGTGCCAGCAGTTTCTACAGGGCTGCCACCGGGGAGCTGTTTTTT
CASSFYRAATGELFF
>TRBJ1-5|few|TRBV18|-
TGTGCCAGCTCACCGCAGGGGTCGGATCAGCCCCAGCATTTT
CASSPQGSDQPQHF
>TRBJ1-6|-|TRBV28|-
TGTGCCAGCTCCCCCGGGAGCTCCTATAATTCACCCCTCCACTTT
CASSPGSSYNSPLHF
>TRBJ2-7|few|TRBV7-9|-
TGTGCCAGCAGCTTAGTGGGAGGGGGACACTCCTACGAGCAGTACTTC
CASSLVGGGHSYEQYF
>TRBJ1-3|once|TRBV6-5|-
TGTGCCAGCAGTTACTCGCTGCGGGGGGGAGGAAACACCATATATTTT
CASSYSLRGGGNTIYF
>TRBJ2-5|-|TRBV27|TRBD2
TGTGCCAGCAGTTCATCTAGCGGGGGACCTCAGGAGACCCAGTACTTC
CASSSSSGGPQETQYF
>TRBJ1-5|-|TRBV10-3|-
TGTGCCATCAGCACAGACAATCAGCCCCAGCATTTT
CAISTDNQPQHF
>TRBJ2-7|-|TRBV7-2|TRBD2
TGTGCCAGCAGCTTAGGTCGGGGGGTCATGGAGCAGTACTTC
CASSLGRGVMEQYF
>TRBJ1-2|-|TRBV5-4|-
TGTGCCAGCAGCTTTCAGCGGGATGGCTACACCTTC
CASSFQRDGYTF
>TRBJ2-1|-|TRBV28|TRBD2
TGTGCCAGCAGTAACACCGGGACTAGCGGGAGGAATGAGCAGTTCTTC
CASSNTGTSGRNEQFF
>TRBJ1-3|-|TRBV30|-
TGTGCCTGGACCTACGACAGCTCTGGAAACACCATATATTTT
CAWTYDSSGNTIYF
>TRBJ2-1|-|TRBV7-2|TRBD2
TGTGCCAGCAGCCCCGGGACTAGCGGGGGGGCCAGAGATGAGCAGTTCTTC
CASSPGTSGGARDEQFF
>TRBJ2-7|-|TRBV27|TRBD1
TGTGCCAGCAGTTTAATATCCAAAACCGGGACAGGGACCTACGAGCAGTACTTC
CASSLISKTGTGTYEQYF
>TRBJ2-5|once|TRBV30|-
TGTGCCTGGAGTAGAGAACAGGGACCCCAAGAGACCCAGTACTTC
CAWSREQGPQETQYF
>TRBJ2-5|-|TRBV6-5|-
TGTGCCAGCAGTTACACCCCGCGGGGCCCGGAGACCCAGTACTTC
CASSYTPRGPETQYF
>TRBJ2-1|-|TRBV7-6|TRBD2
TGTGCCAGCAGCTTAGTCGGGCTAGCGGGGAATGAGCAGTTCTTC
CASSLVGLAGNEQFF
>TRBJ2-3|-|TRBV5-6|TRBD1
TGTGCCAGCAGCGTACAGGGGCTCGTCACAGATACGCAGTATTTT
CASSVQGLVTDTQYF
>TRBJ2-7|-|TRBV7-9|TRBD1
TGTGCCAGCAGCGACAGGGACGGCTTCCACGAGCAGTACTTC
CASSDRDGFHEQYF
>TRBJ1-6|-|TRBV19|TRBD1
TGTGCCAGTGCCCCGAAGACAGGGCTCAATTCACCCCTCCACTTT
CASAPKTGLNSPLHF
>TRBJ2-2|-|TRBV9|TRBD2
TGTGCCAGCAGCGTAGCTACGGGGGGTGGCGGGGAGCTGTTTTTT
CASSVATGGGGELFF
>TRBJ1-6|once|TRBV6-6|TRBD1
TGTGCCAGCAGTAAACAGGGGGATGGCTATAATTCACCCCTCCACTTT
CASSKQGDGYNSPLHF
>TRBJ2-1|-|TRBV5-1|TRBD2
TGCGCCAGCAGCGCCGGGACTAGCGGATATTACAATGAGCAGTTCTTC
CASSAGTSGYYNEQFF
>TRBJ2-3|-|TRBV5-1|-
TGCGCCAGCAGCTTGGGGGAGGTAGGGAACACAGATACGCAGTATTTT
CASSLGEVGNTDTQYF
>TRBJ2-5|-|TRBV10-3|TRBD2
TGTGCCATTTCACTGACTAGCGGAACTCAAGAGACCCAGTACTTC
CAISLTSGTQETQYF
>TRBJ2-1|-|TRBV2|TRBD1
TGTGCCAGCAGTCGGGACAGGGCCTACAATGAGCAGTTCTTC
CASSRDRAYNEQFF
>TRBJ1-2|-|TRBV5-6|TRBD1
TGTGCCAGCAACCCACGGGACAGGTACTCGGGAGGCTACACCTTC
CASNPRDRYSGGYTF
>TRBJ1-3|-|TRBV13|-
TGTGCCAGCAGCTCTCGGGGGGAGTACTCTGGAAACACCATATATTTT
CASSSRGEYSGNTIYF
>TRBJ2-5|-|TRBV29-1|-
TGCAGCGTGAGGGTCTGGGAAGAGACCCAGTACTTC
CSVRVWEETQYF
>TRBJ2-3|-|TRBV6-5|TRBD2
TGTGCCAGCAGCCCCCCCAGCGGGGGAGGGGATACGCAGTATTTT
CASSPPSGGGDTQYF
>TRBJ1-6|few|TRBV27|-
TGTGCCAGCAGTTCCCAACAGGGCTATAATTCACCCCTCCACTTT
CASSSQQGYNSPLHF
>TRBJ1-3|-|TRBV7-2|-
TGTGCCAGCAGCTTCCGAACCCCAGGGGAATCTGGAAACACCATATATTTT
CASSFRTPGESGNTIYF
>TRBJ2-7|-|TRBV25-1|-
TGTGCCAGCAGGGACTTAACGAATCGCCAGTACTTC
CASRDLTNRQYF
>TRBJ1-2|-|TRBV9|TRBD1
TGTGCCAGCAGCACGAACGGGACAGGGGGTAGGCATGGCTACACCTTC
CASSTNGTGGRHGYTF
>TRBJ2-7|-|TRBV2|-
TGTGCCAGCAGTGAAGCATACCAGGGTAGGGAGCAGTACTTC
CASSEAYQGREQYF
>TRBJ2-3|-|TRBV7-2|-
TGTGCCAGCAGCTCCCAGGGGATGGCGCAGTATTTT
CASSSQGMAQYF
>TRBJ1-1|-|TRBV6-5|-
TGTGCCAGCAGTTATCAGGCGAGCACTGAAGCTTTCTTT
CASSYQASTEAFF
>TRBJ1-1|once|TRBV27|-
TGTGCCAGCAGTTTATCTTCCGGGGGGCGGTACACTGAAGCTTTCTTT
CASSLSSGGRYTEAFF
>TRBJ2-5|-|TRBV15|-
TGTGCCACCAGCAGAGTCCCAGAGACGGGGACCCAGTACTTC
CATSRVPETGTQYF
>TRBJ2-3|-|TRBV9|-
TGTGCCAGCAGCGTACCCGGGAGTCGCCCAGATACGCAGTATTTT
CASSVPGSRPDTQYF
>TRBJ2-7|few|TRBV5-1|-
TGCGCCAGCAGCCCACTCGGACAGACCTACGAGCAGTACTTC
CASSPLGQTYEQYF
>TRBJ2-7|-|TRBV6-1|-
TGTGCCAGTAGCCCAGCTAGCGCCACTCCCTACGAGCAGTACTTC
CASSPASATPYEQYF
>TRBJ2-7|-|TRBV6-6|TRBD1
TGTGCCAGTTTCCCCCGACAGGGGTCCACCTACGAGCAGTACTTC
CASFPRQGSTYEQYF
>TRBJ2-2|-|TRBV10-3|-
TGTGCCATCAACTCCCCGAACACCGGGGAGCTGTTTTTT
CAINSPNTGELFF
>TRBJ1-2|-|TRBV15|TRBD1
TGTGCCACCAGCAGCGCTACCTCATGGGGGACAGGGAACTATGGCTACACCTTC
CATSSATSWGTGNYGYTF
>TRBJ2-1|-|TRBV19|-
TGTGCCAGTACCCCCGGGGACATCAATGAGCAGTTCTTC
CASTPGDINEQFF
>TRBJ2-7|once|TRBV18|-
TGTGCCAGCTCACCAAGCAGGTCCCTGAACGCCGAGCAGTACTTC
CASSPSRSLNAEQYF
>TRBJ2-7|-|TRBV29-1|TRBD1
TGCAGCGTCGGACAGGCAGCCTCCTTCTCCGAGCAGTACTTC
CSVGQAASFSEQYF
>TRBJ2-2|-|TRBV28|TRBD1
TGTGCCAGCAGTCCGGACAGGGTCACCGGGGAGCTGTTTTTT
CASSPDRVTGELFF
>TRBJ2-5|-|TRBV7-8|TRBD2
TGTGCCAGCAGCCCCCTCGAGAGGGGCGGGAGGGTTGAGACCCAGTACTTC
CASSPLERGGRVETQYF
>TRBJ1-2|-|TRBV6-4|-
TGTGCCAGCATCGGGGTAAGGGGGAGAGTGGGCTACACCTTC
CASIGVRGRVGYTF
>TRBJ2-7|-|TRBV6-5|-
TGTGCCAGCAGCAGCAAGCCAGGGTACGAGCAGTACTTC
CASSSKPGYEQYF
>TRBJ1-1|-|TRBV28|-
TGTGCCATCAGGAGTAACACTGAAGCTTTCTTT
CAIRSNTEAFF
>TRBJ2-1|-|TRBV5-5|TRBD2
TGTGCCAGCAGCTTACAAGCGGGGGGACCCGGTGAGCAGTTCTTC
CASSLQAGGPGEQFF
>TRBJ2-7|-|TRBV21-1|-
TGTGCCAGCACCGCAAATTCGAGGGAGAAAACGAGTGAGCAGTACTTC
CASTANSREKTSEQYF
>TRBJ2-1|-|TRBV28|-
TGTGCCAGCAGACGCCCCCGCGACTACAATGAGCAGTTCTTC
CASRRPRDYNEQFF
>TRBJ2-7|-|TRBV5-5|TRBD2
TGTGCCAGCAGCCGATCTAGCGGGAGCGGCTACGAGCAGTACTTC
CASSRSSGSGYEQYF
>TRBJ1-5|-|TRBV29-1|-
TGCAGCGTTGTCTTCGGTCTTAGCAATCAGCCCCAGCATTTT
CSVVFGLSNQPQHF
>TRBJ1-5|-|TRBV7-2|-
TGTGCCAGCAGCTTAGCGCTGGGGCTCAATCAGCCCCAGCATTTT
CASSLALGLNQPQHF
>TRBJ2-2|-|TRBV7-3|-
TGTGCCAGCAGCTTAAGTGCGGGTGCCGGGGAGCTGTTTTTT
CASSLSAGAGELFF